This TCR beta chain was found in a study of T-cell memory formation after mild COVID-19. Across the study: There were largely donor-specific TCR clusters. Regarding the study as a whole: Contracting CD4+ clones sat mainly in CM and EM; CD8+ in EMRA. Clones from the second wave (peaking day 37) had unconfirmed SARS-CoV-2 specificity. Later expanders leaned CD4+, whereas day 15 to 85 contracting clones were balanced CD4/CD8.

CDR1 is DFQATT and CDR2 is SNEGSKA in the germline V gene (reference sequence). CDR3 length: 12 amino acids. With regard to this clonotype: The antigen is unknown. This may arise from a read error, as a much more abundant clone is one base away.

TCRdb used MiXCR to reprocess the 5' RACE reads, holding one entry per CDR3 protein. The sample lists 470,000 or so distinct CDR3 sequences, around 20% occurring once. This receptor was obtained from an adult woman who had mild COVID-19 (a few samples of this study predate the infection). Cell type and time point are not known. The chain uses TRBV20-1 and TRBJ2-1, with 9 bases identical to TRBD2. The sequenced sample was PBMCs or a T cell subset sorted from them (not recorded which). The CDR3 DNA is TGCTGCGGACTAGCGAGACCCAATGAGCAGTTCTTC. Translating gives CCGLARPNEQFF.